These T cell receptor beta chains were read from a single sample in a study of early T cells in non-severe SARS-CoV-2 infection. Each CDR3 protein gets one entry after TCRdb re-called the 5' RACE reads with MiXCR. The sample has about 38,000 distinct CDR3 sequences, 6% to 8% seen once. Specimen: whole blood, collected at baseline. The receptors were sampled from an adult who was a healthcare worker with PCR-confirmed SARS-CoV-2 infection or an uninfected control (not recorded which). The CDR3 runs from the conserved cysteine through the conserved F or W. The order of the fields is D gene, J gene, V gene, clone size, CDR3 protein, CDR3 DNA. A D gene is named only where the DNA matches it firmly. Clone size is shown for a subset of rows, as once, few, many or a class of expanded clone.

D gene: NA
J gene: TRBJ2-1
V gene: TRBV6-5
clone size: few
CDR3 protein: CASSRHADSYNEQFF
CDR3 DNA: TGTGCCAGCAGTCGTCACGCGGACTCCTACAATGAGCAGTTCTTC

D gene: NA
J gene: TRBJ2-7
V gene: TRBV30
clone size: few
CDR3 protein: CAWRIAPYEQYF
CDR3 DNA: TGTGCCTGGAGGATCGCTCCCTACGAGCAGTACTTC

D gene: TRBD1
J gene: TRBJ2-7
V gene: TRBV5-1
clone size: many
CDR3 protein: CASSLSLRLTGDTYEQYF
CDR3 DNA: TGCGCCAGCAGCTTGAGTTTACGGTTGACAGGGGATACCTACGAGCAGTACTTC

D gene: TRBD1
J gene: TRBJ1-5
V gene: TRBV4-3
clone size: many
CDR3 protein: CASSHQDRGHQPQHF
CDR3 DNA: TGCGCCAGCAGCCACCAAGACAGGGGGCATCAGCCCCAGCATTTT

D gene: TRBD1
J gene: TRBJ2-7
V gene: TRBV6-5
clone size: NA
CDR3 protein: CASSYSKNRGLYEQYF
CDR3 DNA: TGTGCCAGCAGTTACTCGAAGAACAGGGGGCTATACGAGCAGTACTTC

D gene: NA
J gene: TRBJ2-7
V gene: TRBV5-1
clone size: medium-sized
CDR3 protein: CASSPDSPYEQYF
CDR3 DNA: TGCGCCAGCAGCCCGGACAGCCCCTACGAGCAGTACTTC

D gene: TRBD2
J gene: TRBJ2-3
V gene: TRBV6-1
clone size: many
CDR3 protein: CASSVASGSPDTQYF
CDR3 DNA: TGTGCCAGCAGCGTGGCTAGCGGGAGCCCAGATACGCAGTATTTT

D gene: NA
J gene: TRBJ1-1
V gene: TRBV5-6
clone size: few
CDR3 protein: CASSSPILGADTEAFF
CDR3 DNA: TGTGCCAGCAGCTCTCCTATTCTTGGGGCGGACACTGAAGCTTTCTTT

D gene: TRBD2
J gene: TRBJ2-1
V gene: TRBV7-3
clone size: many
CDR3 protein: CASSLRSRGRDEQFF
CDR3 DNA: TGTGCCAGCAGCTTAAGATCGCGGGGGAGGGACGAGCAGTTCTTC

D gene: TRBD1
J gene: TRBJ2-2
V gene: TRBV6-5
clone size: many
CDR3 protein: CASRDFRDRGVTGELFF
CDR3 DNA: TGTGCCAGCAGGGATTTCCGGGACAGGGGGGTAACCGGGGAGCTGTTTTTT

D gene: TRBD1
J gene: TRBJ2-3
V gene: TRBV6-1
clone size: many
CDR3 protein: CASLQGRTSTDTQYF
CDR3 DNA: TGTGCCAGCCTACAGGGGCGGACTAGCACAGATACGCAGTATTTT

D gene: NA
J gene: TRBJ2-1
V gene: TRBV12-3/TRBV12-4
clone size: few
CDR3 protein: CASSRTRGQSNEQFF
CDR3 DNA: TGTGCCAGCAGTCGCACCAGAGGCCAGAGCAATGAGCAGTTCTTC

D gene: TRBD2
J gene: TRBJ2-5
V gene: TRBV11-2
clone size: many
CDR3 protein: CASSLYVAGGETQYF
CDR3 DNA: TGTGCCAGCAGCTTATACGTAGCGGGAGGGGAGACCCAGTACTTC

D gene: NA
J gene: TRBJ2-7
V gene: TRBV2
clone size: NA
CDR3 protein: CASRRDISSYEQYF
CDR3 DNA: TGTGCCAGCAGGAGAGATATTAGCTCCTACGAGCAGTACTTC

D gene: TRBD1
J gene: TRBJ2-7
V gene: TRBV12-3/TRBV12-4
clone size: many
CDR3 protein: CASSGRDRVAYEQYF
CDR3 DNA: TGTGCCAGCAGTGGCCGGGACAGGGTAGCCTACGAGCAGTACTTC

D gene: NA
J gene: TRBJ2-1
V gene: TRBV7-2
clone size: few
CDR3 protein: CASSSRLNEQFF
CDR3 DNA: TGTGCCAGCAGCTCCCGCCTCAATGAGCAGTTCTTC

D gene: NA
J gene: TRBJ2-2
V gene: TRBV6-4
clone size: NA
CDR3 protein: CASSDSVMGATGELFF
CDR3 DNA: TGTGCCAGCAGTGACTCGGTTATGGGGGCAACCGGGGAGCTGTTTTTT